This TCR beta chain was recovered during a study of cytomegalovirus exposure and HLA in healthy donors. Notes on this clone: Its antigen is as yet unknown.

J gave up 3 bases and V 4 bases, and 0 bases lay outside the gene matches. This CDR3 spans 13 amino acids. Germline assignment: CDR1 LNHDA and CDR2 SQIVND (reference sequence). The PCR ran on 60 Vbeta and 13 Jbeta primers. Per the original data handling: An analysis that came later counted 60 million to 80 million unique TCR beta chains, 10 million to 11 million shared. Using immunoSEQ multiplex PCR, the repertoire was profiled, and TCRdb retains in-frame clones only, with some absent. The DNA gave D and trimming, while V, J and clone size come from that table. The sample gives roughly 100,000 clones, 75% to 85% of which show up once; about 5.9% is in the top ten. General study points: About 90% or about 30% of the time was how often most TCR beta V segments were productive, according to an earlier analysis. The authors enumerated over 150 TCR beta chains as linked to cytomegalovirus.

This receptor was identified in a man aged 18 to 29 in good health and CMV-seronegative. The source material was PBMCs. This sequence joins TRBV19 and TRBJ2-7; 10 bases match TRBD2. The CDR3 DNA is TGTGCCAGTAGTACTAGCGGGAGCTACGAGCAGTACTTC. It specifies CASSTSGSYEQYF.